One sample yielded the 25 T cell receptor beta chains listed below, sequenced in a study of PD-1 blockade in classical Hodgkin lymphoma. Produced via immunoSEQ multiplex PCR; TCRdb's table is partial and in-frame only. Found here are fewer than 100,000 clones, under 90% of them singletons; the top ten hold approximately 22%. Every patient experienced relapse after autologous stem cell transplantation, and brentuximab vedotin exposure varied. This sample comprised peripheral blood mononuclear cells (PBMCs), obtained at baseline. The receptors come from a human donor with classical Hodgkin lymphoma.

Only one count was recorded for this clone. The chain links TRBV18 to TRBJ2-7, with D possibly matching TRBD2 (5 bases). CDR3 length: 13 residues. Trimming removed 2 bases at V and 5 bases at J, with 10 bases between. Per the germline V gene, CDR1 is KGHSH and CDR2 is LQKENI. The CDR3 region has the DNA TGTGCCAGCTCACCAATGAACGGGAACGAGCAGTACTTC. This gives the protein CASSPMNGNEQYF. The complete variable domain, with remaining parts taken from reference TRBV18 and TRBJ2-7, reads NAGVMQNPRHLVRRRGQEARLRCSPMKGHSHVYWYRQLPEEGLKFMVYLQKENIIDESGMPKERFSAEFPKEGPSILRIQQVVRGDSAAYFCASSPMNGNEQYFGPGTRLTVT.

The table lists this clone with a few counts. V usage is TRBV6-5 and J usage is TRBJ2-7, with 7 bases fitting TRBD1. The CDR3 length is 14 residues. The germline CDR1 and CDR2 sequences are MNHEY and SVGAGI. V trimming: 2 bases; J trimming: 4 bases; junction bases outside the gene matches: 5. In DNA, the CDR3 is TGTGCCAGCAGTTACCGAAACAGGGGTTACGAGCAGTACTTC. Amino acid sequence: CASSYRNRGYEQYF.

This chain links TRBV7-2 with TRBJ2-7; weak D call: TRBD2 (6 bases). Germline lookup yields CDR1 SGHTA and CDR2 FQGNSA. The CDR3 consists of 16 residues. Trimming left V 2 bases short and J 0 bases short, with 14 bases between. The CDR3 DNA sequence: TGTGCCAGCAGCTTATACGGGGGTGGGAGCTCCTACGAGCAGTACTTC. Residues: CASSLYGGGSSYEQYF.

J is TRBJ1-5 and V is TRBV4-1; TRBD1 is a possible D gene (6 bases). Germline V gene lookup returns CDR1 MGHRA and CDR2 YSYEKL. V gave up 0 bases and J gave up 4 bases, with 13 bases separating them. The CDR3 is made up of 16 amino acids. The CDR3: CASSQDESGANQPQHF. The CDR3 nucleotides are TGCGCCAGCAGCCAAGATGAGTCGGGGGCTAATCAGCCCCAGCATTTT.

The chain recombines TRBV27 with TRBJ1-1; perhaps TRBD1 as D (5 bases). This CDR3 is 16 amino acids long. V was pared by 2 bases and J by 7 bases, with 20 bases between. Germline V lookup: CDR1 MNHEY, CDR2 SMNVEV (reference sequence). The CDR3, as DNA: TGTGCCAGCAGTTTAGAGCCAGGGTGGGGGTACAGTGAAGCTTTCTTT. It codes for CASSLEPGWGYSEAFF.

The CDR3 DNA follows: TGCGCCAGCAGCCAAGCGGCCACCACATATGGAAACACCATATATTTT. Its translation: CASSQAATTYGNTIYF. The V call is TRBV4-3, the J call TRBJ1-3; D call uncertain. The CDR3 sequence is 16 residues long. V was pared by 1 base and J by 3 bases, with 13 bases between. Germline values: CDR1 LGHNA, CDR2 YSLEER.

This clone occurred a few times. The rearrangement links TRBV28 to TRBJ2-7; TRBD2 aligns across 15 bases. Germline CDR1 MDHEN, CDR2 SYDVKM. V lost 5 bases to trimming and J lost 3 bases; unmatched junction nucleotides: 5. CDR3 size: 16 residues. The CDR3 DNA reads TGTGCCAGCAGTCGGGGACTAGCGGGAGGCGGCTACGAGCAGTACTTC. It codes for CASSRGLAGGGYEQYF.

This chain joins TRBV7-9 and TRBJ2-5; possible D gene TRBD2, 6 bases. CDR1 SEHNR and CDR2 FQNEAQ come from the germline V gene (reference sequence). The CDR3 loop spans 13 amino acids. Deletions cut 4 bases from V and 1 base from J, with 7 bases between. This CDR3 is CASSWGVQETQYF. The CDR3 region has the DNA TGTGCCAGCAGCTGGGGGGTCCAAGAGACCCAGTACTTC. Combining the CDR3 with reference TRBV7-9 and TRBJ2-5 gives the whole variable domain DTGVSQNPRHKITKRGQNVTFRCDPISEHNRLYWYRQTLGQGPEFLTYFQNEAQLEKSRLLSDRFSAERPKGSFSTLEIQRTEQGDSAMYLCASSWGVQETQYFGPGTRLLVL.

The chain uses TRBV2 and TRBJ1-3; D not resolved. Trimming left V 4 bases short and J 0 bases short, with 4 bases between. CDR3 length equals 13 residues. The germline CDR1 and CDR2 sequences are SNHLY and FYNNEI. CDR3 sequence (DNA): TGTGCCAGCAGTGTGAGCTCTGGAAACACCATATATTTT. Its protein product is CASSVSSGNTIYF.

The V call is TRBV29-1, the J call TRBJ2-1; TRBD2 matches at 8 bases. Germline values: CDR1 SQVTM, CDR2 ANQGSEA. V shed 7 bases and J 2 bases; nucleotides not matched to a gene: 4. This CDR3 has 13 residues. In DNA form, the CDR3 reads TGCAGCGCGCGGGAGGTCGCCTACAATGAGCAGTTCTTC. It yields the protein CSAREVAYNEQFF.

The chain combines TRBV25-1 with TRBJ2-1, with D perhaps matching TRBD2 (6 bases). CDR1 and CDR2 (germline): MGHDK, SYGVNS. Trimming took 3 bases from V and 0 from J, leaving 6 bases between them. This CDR3 contains 14 residues. CDR3 sequence reads: CASSERGSYNEQFF. In DNA, the CDR3 is TGTGCCAGCAGTGAGCGGGGCTCCTACAATGAGCAGTTCTTC.

The chain uses TRBV6-1 and TRBJ2-4; 9 bases map to TRBD1. The CDR3 runs to 15 residues. Per germline, CDR1 MNHNS and CDR2 SASEGT. The V gene end was trimmed by 5 bases and the J gene end by 7 bases; junction bases not matched to a gene: 9. CDR3 sequence reads: CASSSTGTGFNIQYF. Here the CDR3 DNA reads TGTGCCAGCAGTTCAACCGGGACAGGGTTTAACATTCAGTACTTC.

The chain combines TRBV5-6 with TRBJ2-5; TRBD2 aligns across 11 bases. Germline V lookup: CDR1 SGHDT, CDR2 YYEEEE. The CDR3 length is 15 residues. Trimming took 3 bases from V and 5 from J; bases not matched to a gene: 6. The CDR3 protein is CASSSLAGVSETQYF. The CDR3 DNA follows: TGTGCCAGCAGCTCACTAGCGGGAGTTTCGGAGACCCAGTACTTC.

The chain employs TRBV29-1 and TRBJ2-3; D call uncertain. Trimming took off 0 bases at V and 0 bases at J, with 10 bases between the two ends. Germline V gene data show CDR1 as SQVTM and CDR2 as ANQGSEA. This CDR3 spans 15 amino acids. The CDR3 coding sequence is TGCAGCGTTGAAGATCTAGGGTCTAGCACAGATACGCAGTATTTT. Amino acids: CSVEDLGSSTDTQYF.

The V call is TRBV9, the J call TRBJ1-1; D is ambiguous. With 0 bases removed from V and 2 bases from J, the gap between germline ends came to 5 bases. Germline V CDR1 and CDR2: SGDLS, YYNGEE. The CDR3 contains 13 residues. Here the CDR3 reads CASSVDSNTEAFF. The CDR3 region has the DNA TGTGCCAGCAGCGTAGACTCTAACACTGAAGCTTTCTTT.

The chain is built from TRBV19 and TRBJ2-3; 8 bases map to TRBD2. Germline V gives CDR1 LNHDA, CDR2 SQIVND (reference sequence). After removal of 2 bases from V and 2 bases from J, the junction contained 12 bases not matched to a gene. CDR3 length equals 18 residues. DNA for the CDR3: TGTGCCAGTAGTATATCCCTAGCGGGCCGGCGAATCACAGATACGCAGTATTTT. Residues: CASSISLAGRRITDTQYF.

This sequence joins TRBV14 and TRBJ2-7; D gene ambiguous. This CDR3 has 12 residues. CDR1 and CDR2 from the germline V gene are SGHDN and FVKESK. The V gene lost 6 bases and the J gene lost 2 bases, with 8 bases spanning the gap. CDR3 DNA: TGTGCCAGCAGTCTAGGGACCTACGAGCAGTACTTC. This translates into CASSLGTYEQYF.

V is TRBV19 and J is TRBJ2-3; D is tentatively TRBD1 or TRBD2 (5 bases each). The CDR3 runs 15 residues. The V end was cut by 5 bases, the J end by 3 bases, with 15 bases between. Germline V gene data show CDR1 as LNHDA and CDR2 as SQIVND (reference sequence). DNA for the CDR3: TGTGCCAGTAGTGCTGTCGGGGCGGCTACAGATACGCAGTATTTT. Its translation: CASSAVGAATDTQYF.

The gene calls are TRBV12-2 and TRBJ1-5. TRBV12-2 is a pseudogene. CDR3 size: 18 residues. CDR3 bases: TGTGCAAGTCGCTTGGATAAACCGGGGCTTTCGAGCAATCAGCCCCAGCATTTT. As protein: CASRLDKPGLSSNQPQHF.

This chain joins TRBV7-2 and TRBJ1-1; TRBD1 matches 8 bases. This CDR3 contains 14 residues. Germline V lookup: CDR1 SGHTA, CDR2 FQGNSA. V lost 2 bases and J lost 5; bases outside the gene matches: 4. The CDR3 loop reads CASSLQGARTEAFF. CDR3 bases: TGTGCCAGCAGCTTACAGGGGGCCAGAACTGAAGCTTTCTTT.

The rearrangement links TRBV7-9 to TRBJ1-1; D perhaps matches TRBD1 (5 bases). The CDR3 runs 13 residues. Germline values: CDR1 SEHNR, CDR2 FQNEAQ (reference sequence). V was clipped by 1 base and J by 5 bases, with 8 bases between them. The CDR3 DNA is TGTGCCAGCAGCTTAGGCGCAGGGACTGAAGCTTTCTTT. It codes for CASSLGAGTEAFF.

This clone was counted a single time. The chain recombines TRBV27 with TRBJ2-2; D might be TRBD1 (6 bases). V lost 2 bases and J 7 bases, leaving 17 bases between the germline ends. The CDR3 has 16 residues. The germline V gene encodes CDR1 MNHEY and CDR2 SMNVEV (reference sequence). DNA for the CDR3: TGTGCCAGCAGTTTAGCAGGGGACCCCCGAAACGGGGAGCTGTTTTTT. Encoded protein: CASSLAGDPRNGELFF.

CDR3 loop: CASSRDPSADTQYF. CDR3 nucleotide sequence: TGTGCCAGCAGCCGAGACCCTAGCGCAGATACGCAGTATTTT. The genes are TRBV7-2 and TRBJ2-3; perhaps TRBD2 as D (6 bases). V was clipped by 5 bases and J by 4 bases, with 13 bases between them. Germline V gene sequence: CDR1 SGHTA, CDR2 FQGNSA. The CDR3 is 14 amino acids.

The rearrangement joins TRBV11-2 to TRBJ2-2; 10 bases are shared with TRBD2. After removal of 0 bases from V and 7 bases from J, the junction contained 5 bases not matched to a gene. From germline, CDR1 is SGHAT and CDR2 FQNNGV. The CDR3 runs to 16 residues. The CDR3 bases are TGTGCCAGCAGCTTAGATGGGACTAGCGTTGGCGGGGAGCTGTTTTTT. Its translation: CASSLDGTSVGGELFF. Full variable domain (outside the CDR3, taken from reference TRBV11-2 and TRBJ2-2): EAGVAQSPRYKIIEKRQSVAFWCNPISGHATLYWYQQILGQGPKLLIQFQNNGVVDDSQLPKDRFSAERLKGVDSTLKIQPAKLEDSAVYLCASSLDGTSVGGELFFGEGSRLTVL.

V is TRBV7-7 and J is TRBJ2-1; 7 nucleotides align to TRBD1. The trim removed 6 bases at V and 5 bases at J, leaving 7 bases unmatched. The CDR3 is made up of 14 amino acids. The germline CDR1 and CDR2 sequences are SSHAT and FNYEAQ (reference sequence). The CDR3 is CASSPQGFNNEQFF. In nucleotides, the CDR3 is TGTGCCAGCAGTCCACAGGGGTTTAACAATGAGCAGTTCTTC.